The TCR beta chain described here comes from a study of regulatory T cells in long-lasting Graves disease. CDR3-region Arm-PCR and iRepertoire HTBI primers produced the TCR beta libraries. TCRdb called the multiplex PCR reads again in MiXCR, with one record for every CDR3 protein. Of 500,000 to 700,000 distinct CDR3 sequences in the sample, 30% were seen once. The length of the CDR3 is 15 residues. V gave up 4 bases and J gave up 3 bases, with 16 bases separating them. The germline gives CDR1 MDHEN, CDR2 SYDVKM. Broader study findings: Only a small sample size was used, which may have cut accuracy. Among samples with persistent disease, TRBV28, TRBJ1-2 and TRBJ2-5 were favored. Fewer public clonotypes were shared by new patients (966) than by persistent patients (fewer than 3,000).

On this clonotype itself: The target antigen is unknown.

The sample's time point: persistent/refractory GD, antithyroid drugs over 5 years with positive TRAb. TCR sequences were obtained from RNA taken from PBMCs. About 10 milliliters of peripheral blood were taken and placed in EDTA tubes. The chain employs TRBV28 and TRBJ2-7, with a weak D call TRBD1 (5 bases). The sample was peripheral blood mononuclear cells (PBMCs), taken when the disease was refractory, from a patient treated with antithyroid drugs. The clonotype comes from a female donor with Graves disease. CDR3 nucleotide sequence: TGTGCCAGCAGTTACTTCTCCAGGGTGGGCTACGAGCAGTACTTC. Its translation: CASSYFSRVGYEQYF.